A single sample gave rise to the 30 T cell receptor beta chains below, sequenced in a study of identical twins. TCRdb re-called the 5' RACE reads through MiXCR, storing one row per CDR3 protein. The data contain hundreds of thousands of distinct CDR3 sequences, over 5% of them singletons. Sequences were obtained from naive T cells sorted from blood. The source of these receptors is a man aged 18 to 29 in good health.

This clonotype was counted many times. The chain uses TRBV29-1 and TRBJ2-1; no reliable D call. V gave up 0 bases and J gave up 0 bases, with 6 bases separating them. This CDR3 contains 14 residues. Per the germline V gene, CDR1 is SQVTM and CDR2 is ANQGSEA. CDR3 in DNA: TGCAGCGTTGAAGAGGAGTCCTCCTACAATGAGCAGTTCTTC. Its translation: CSVEEESSYNEQFF.

The rearrangement joins TRBV4-3 to TRBJ1-5; TRBD1 matches 9 bases. This CDR3 has 14 residues. Trimming removed 3 bases from V and 10 bases from J; junction bases left unmatched: 7. Germline CDR1 LGHNA, CDR2 YSLEER. In nucleotides, the CDR3 is TGCGCCAGCAGCCAGACCCGGGACAGGGAACCCCAGCATTTT. It translates to CASSQTRDREPQHF.

This clonotype has ten or more counts. This chain links TRBV5-1 with TRBJ2-7, with a weak D call TRBD1 (5 bases). CDR1 and CDR2 from the germline V gene are SGHRS and YFSETQ. The CDR3 runs 15 residues. The ends were cut back, 0 bases at V and 3 bases at J, with 13 bases in the middle. The CDR3 reads CASSLAPDKNYEQYF. Here the CDR3 DNA reads TGCGCCAGCAGCTTGGCCCCGGACAAGAACTACGAGCAGTACTTC.

This clonotype occurred many times. This sequence joins TRBV18 and TRBJ2-1; D is uncertain. V shed 1 base and J shed 4 bases, with 8 bases lying between them. Germline V gene lookup returns CDR1 KGHSH and CDR2 LQKENI. CDR3 length equals 14 residues. CDR3 region: CASSPQASYNEQFF. The CDR3 region has the DNA TGTGCCAGCTCACCACAGGCTAGTTACAATGAGCAGTTCTTC.

In this sample, this clonotype turned up many times. The gene calls are TRBV29-1 and TRBJ1-1; no definite D call. This CDR3 has 11 amino acids. Germline V gives CDR1 SQVTM, CDR2 ANQGSEA. Deletions cut 3 bases from V and 4 bases from J, with 6 bases between. CDR3 sequence: CSVDRFTEAFF. The CDR3 coding sequence is TGCAGCGTTGACAGGTTCACTGAAGCTTTCTTT.

This clonotype was counted at least ten times. This sequence joins TRBV29-1 and TRBJ1-1; a possible D gene is TRBD1 (5 bases). CDR3 length equals 14 residues. Germline V gene sequence: CDR1 SQVTM, CDR2 ANQGSEA. V gave up 0 bases and J gave up 4 bases, with 12 bases separating them. The DNA for the CDR3 is TGCAGCGTTGAAGACGGCGACAGAACCACTGAAGCTTTCTTT. Encoded protein: CSVEDGDRTTEAFF.

This clonotype was seen many times. The chain carries TRBV24-1 and TRBJ2-3; TRBD2 matches at 7 bases. CDR1 is KGHDR and CDR2 is SFDVKD in the germline V gene. This CDR3 region has 17 residues. With V trimmed by 2 bases and J by 8 bases, 15 bases remained unmatched. Here the CDR3 reads CATSDSLGHPGGGTQYF. The CDR3 DNA reads TGTGCCACCAGTGATTCATTAGGACATCCGGGAGGAGGTACGCAGTATTTT.

Ten or more counts support this clonotype. The chain employs TRBV4-3 and TRBJ1-1; TRBD1 aligns across 9 bases. CDR1 LGHNA and CDR2 YSLEER come from the germline V gene. This CDR3 region has 14 residues. The V and J ends lost 4 bases and 4 bases, in that order; junction bases with no gene match: 4. The CDR3 nucleotides are TGCGCCAGCAGCCTAGGACAGGGGTTCACTGAAGCTTTCTTT. It yields the protein CASSLGQGFTEAFF.

In nucleotides, the CDR3 is TGCGCCAGCAGCCAAGCAGTAATTGGAGGAGACTCCTACAATGAGCAGTTCTTC. This translates into CASSQAVIGGDSYNEQFF. This chain links TRBV4-3 with TRBJ2-1, with D possibly matching TRBD2 (5 bases). V lost 1 base and J lost 0, with 16 bases in between. The germline V gene encodes CDR1 LGHNA and CDR2 YSLEER. This CDR3 comprises 18 residues.

The genes are TRBV4-1 and TRBJ1-2; 9 bases agree with TRBD1. Trimming removed 5 bases from V and 3 bases from J; junction bases left unmatched: 7. Germline CDR1 reads MGHRA; CDR2 reads YSYEKL. This CDR3 comprises 15 residues. The CDR3: CASSVRDREDYGYTF. The CDR3, as DNA: TGCGCCAGCAGCGTCCGGGACAGGGAAGACTATGGCTACACCTTC.

This clonotype was counted a few times. The chain couples TRBV20-1 to TRBJ2-7; no firm D call. Looked up from germline, CDR1 is DFQATT and CDR2 is SNEGSKA (reference sequence). V dropped 0 bases and J dropped 4 bases, with 13 bases sitting between them. The CDR3 has 14 amino acids. CDR3 loop: CSARDRNRTYEQYF. Written as DNA, the CDR3 is TGCAGTGCTAGAGATCGGAACAGAACTTACGAGCAGTACTTC.

This clonotype was seen more than once but under ten times. The chain couples TRBV6-5 to TRBJ2-5; D assignment may be TRBD1 or TRBD2 (7 bases each). From germline, CDR1 is MNHEY and CDR2 SVGAGI. This CDR3 contains 17 residues. Trimming shortened V by 4 bases and J by 7 bases, and 25 bases separated the two germline ends. CDR3: CASSSAGGGQGEVTQYF. The CDR3 bases are TGTGCCAGCAGTTCCGCCGGGGGAGGGCAGGGGGAGGTGACCCAGTACTTC.

This clonotype turned up a few times. The rearrangement uses TRBV27 and TRBJ1-1; D is unresolved. Trimming pared 0 bases from V and 10 bases from J, leaving 24 bases between. Looked up from germline, CDR1 is MNHEY and CDR2 is SMNVEV (reference sequence). The length of the CDR3 is 17 residues. In nucleotides, the CDR3 is TGTGCCAGCAGTTTATCAGGCCTCCGGAGCCCTGTTGAGGGAGCTTTCTTT. Residues: CASSLSGLRSPVEGAFF.

In its sample, this clonotype was seen many times. The rearrangement joins TRBV28 to TRBJ2-1; the match to TRBD1 covers 8 bases. CDR1 and CDR2 (germline): MDHEN, SYDVKM. This CDR3 has 16 amino acids. V gave up 2 bases and J gave up 4 bases; unmatched junction bases: 7. This chain's CDR3 is CASSLGPDREYNEQFF. CDR3 nucleotides: TGTGCCAGCAGTTTAGGTCCGGACAGGGAGTACAATGAGCAGTTCTTC.

In this sample, this clonotype turned up a few times. CDR3 loop: CASSPNQPQHF. CDR3 bases: TGTGCCAGCAGCCCCAATCAGCCCCAGCATTTT. The chain joins TRBV5-6 to TRBJ1-5; D is uncertain. The CDR3 runs 11 residues. Germline CDR1 and CDR2: SGHDT and YYEEEE. V lost 4 bases and J lost 3, with 2 bases in between.

This chain connects TRBV29-1 to TRBJ2-7; 9 nucleotides line up with TRBD1. Germline assignment: CDR1 SQVTM and CDR2 ANQGSEA. V lost 6 bases and J lost 4; bases outside the gene matches: 4. The CDR3 is 12 residues long. The CDR3 nucleotides are TGCAGCGTAACAGGGGGCGCTTACGAGCAGTACTTC. Translation: CSVTGGAYEQYF.

This chain links TRBV7-2 with TRBJ2-7; D is perhaps TRBD1 (5 bases). The CDR3 consists of 13 residues. Per the germline V gene, CDR1 is SGHTA and CDR2 is FQGNSA. The V gene lost 3 bases and the J gene lost 4 bases, with 10 bases spanning the gap. CDR3 sequence (DNA): TGTGCCAGCAGCTTGCAAGCAGGGTACGAGCAGTACTTC. It codes for CASSLQAGYEQYF.

This clonotype was recorded many times. The chain joins TRBV30 to TRBJ2-3, with TRBD2 identical over 7 bases. The J segment lost 5 bases and the V segment lost 1 base, leaving 0 bases of the junction unmatched. The CDR3 contains 12 residues. Per the germline V gene, CDR1 is GTSNPN and CDR2 is SVGIG (reference sequence). CDR3 in amino acids: CAWSGGGDTQYF. The CDR3 bases are TGTGCCTGGAGTGGGGGGGGAGATACGCAGTATTTT. Full variable domain (outside the CDR3, taken from reference TRBV30 and TRBJ2-3): SQTIHQWPATLVQPVGSPLSLECTVEGTSNPNLYWYRQAAGRGLQLLFYSVGIGQISSEVPQNLSASRPQDRQFILSSKKLLLSDSGFYLCAWSGGGDTQYFGPGTRLTVL.

This clonotype was detected many times. The chain employs TRBV29-1 and TRBJ2-4; D is possibly TRBD1 (6 bases). Germline CDR1 reads SQVTM; CDR2 reads ANQGSEA. With 6 bases removed from V and 3 bases from J, the gap between germline ends came to 15 bases. CDR3 length equals 14 residues. The CDR3: CSVAGVMDKNIQYF. The CDR3 DNA follows: TGCAGCGTCGCAGGGGTTATGGACAAAAACATTCAGTACTTC. Full variable domain (outside the CDR3, taken from reference TRBV29-1 and TRBJ2-4): SAVISQKPSRDICQRGTSLTIQCQVDSQVTMMFWYRQQPGQSLTLIATANQGSEATYESGFVIDKFPISRPNLTFSTLTVSNMSPEDSSIYLCSVAGVMDKNIQYFGAGTRLSVL.

This clonotype came up many times. The chain has TRBV5-1 and TRBJ1-1; TRBD1 is a possible D gene (5 bases). Trimming removed 8 bases at V and 0 bases at J, with 14 bases between. The CDR3 length is 14 residues. Per germline, CDR1 SGHRS and CDR2 YFSETQ. CDR3 loop: CASFPGRLNTEAFF. Here the CDR3 DNA reads TGCGCCAGTTTTCCGGGACGATTGAACACTGAAGCTTTCTTT.

This clonotype was picked up many times. V and J are TRBV7-2 and TRBJ1-2, with 9 bases lining up with TRBD1. Germline CDR1 is SGHTA and CDR2 is FQGNSA. The CDR3 contains 12 residues. The junction had 0 bases not matched to a gene; V was cut back by 4 bases and J by 6 bases. CDR3 protein: CASSWTGDGYTF. CDR3 bases: TGTGCCAGCAGCTGGACAGGGGATGGCTACACCTTC.

The table lists this clonotype with many counts. This chain links TRBV7-2 with TRBJ1-6; weak D call: TRBD1 (5 bases). Germline V CDR1 and CDR2: SGHTA, FQGNSA. CDR3 length equals 17 residues. Trimming stripped 6 bases from V and 3 bases from J, with 18 bases between. CDR3 region: CASRIVDSTFYNSPLHF. The CDR3 nucleotides are TGTGCCAGCAGGATCGTCGACAGCACCTTCTATAATTCACCCCTCCACTTT.

This clonotype was found many times. The chain joins TRBV12-3 or TRBV12-4 to TRBJ1-5, with 7 bases fitting TRBD1. V trimming: 6 bases; J trimming: 2 bases; junction bases outside the gene matches: 7. This CDR3 region has 15 residues. The CDR3 here is CASRVRDSGNQPQHF. The CDR3 coding sequence is TGTGCCAGCAGAGTGAGGGACAGCGGCAATCAGCCCCAGCATTTT.

Ten or more counts support this clonotype. The rearrangement joins TRBV20-1 to TRBJ2-7; TRBD1 matches 11 bases. The CDR3 spans 13 residues. Per germline, CDR1 DFQATT and CDR2 SNEGSKA (reference sequence). The junction had 4 bases not matched to a gene; V was cut back by 5 bases and J by 4 bases. The CDR3 region has the DNA TGCAGTGCTCCGGACAGGGGGCTGTACGAGCAGTACTTC. Protein sequence: CSAPDRGLYEQYF.

This clonotype turned up a few times. This chain links TRBV24-1 with TRBJ2-2; D gene ambiguous. Trimming removed 3 bases at V and 3 bases at J, with 7 bases between. The germline V gene encodes CDR1 KGHDR and CDR2 SFDVKD. This CDR3 has 14 amino acids. The DNA for the CDR3 is TGTGCCACCAGTGATACTTCCTACACCGGGGAGCTGTTTTTT. Translation gives CATSDTSYTGELFF.

This clonotype was counted between two and nine times. The gene calls are TRBV12-3 or TRBV12-4 and TRBJ2-7, with 8 bases that match TRBD2. V lost 6 bases and J lost 0; bases outside the gene matches: 4. CDR3 size: 14 residues. CDR3 in DNA: TGTGCCAGCAGCATTAGCGGGACCTCCTACGAGCAGTACTTC. Its protein is CASSISGTSYEQYF.

This clonotype was picked up many times. The chain employs TRBV18 and TRBJ2-7; no firm D call. V was pared by 6 bases and J by 0 bases, with 12 bases between. Germline V gene sequence: CDR1 KGHSH, CDR2 LQKENI. The CDR3 spans 14 residues. The CDR3 DNA reads TGTGCCAGCTCGTCCCAGGAAGGCTCCTACGAGCAGTACGTC. This encodes CASSSQEGSYEQYV.

This chain links TRBV24-1 with TRBJ1-1; D not certain. This CDR3 spans 13 amino acids. Trimming left V 5 bases short and J 6 bases short, with 12 bases between. Germline V lookup: CDR1 KGHDR, CDR2 SFDVKD. CDR3 DNA: TGTGCCACCAGTGCCTCGCCTGGCGCTGAAGCTTTCTTT. It translates to CATSASPGAEAFF.

This clonotype appeared many times. The V gene is TRBV29-1, the J gene TRBJ2-2; the D is unclear. The V gene lost 1 base and the J gene lost 4 bases, with 10 bases spanning the gap. The CDR3 contains 14 residues. In germline, CDR1 is SQVTM, CDR2 ANQGSEA. The CDR3 DNA is TGCAGCGTTGAAGTTCGGCAGCTCACCGGGGAGCTGTTTTTT. It translates to CSVEVRQLTGELFF.

There are a few counts of this clonotype. The V gene is TRBV7-9, the J gene TRBJ2-7; D call uncertain. Germline V gene lookup returns CDR1 SEHNR and CDR2 FQNEAQ (reference sequence). V was shortened by 1 base and J by 0 bases, with 10 bases between the two germline ends. This CDR3 has 15 residues. The CDR3 loop reads CASSLVGLISYEQYF. The CDR3 DNA follows: TGTGCCAGCAGCTTAGTCGGCCTTATCTCCTACGAGCAGTACTTC. The variable domain in full, with the rest retrieved from reference TRBV7-9 and TRBJ2-7, is DTGVSQNPRHKITKRGQNVTFRCDPISEHNRLYWYRQTLGQGPEFLTYFQNEAQLEKSRLLSDRFSAERPKGSFSTLEIQRTEQGDSAMYLCASSLVGLISYEQYFGPGTRLTVT.